This entry describes one TCR beta chain. As originally analysed: From reference gene primer amplification, estimates of nucleated cell counts were derived. The method was immunoSEQ multiplex PCR; TCRdb's version includes in-frame clones alone and lacks a portion of them. The D gene and trimming were derived from the DNA, and the V and J assignments and clone size from that table. The sample lists approximately 18,000 clones; roughly 89% were seen once. This entry belongs to a study of blood T cell repertoires in COVID-19. For the study at large: Sources were T cells, B-cell-depleted T cells, or PBMCs; the material itself was cDNA or gDNA.

CDR3 length: 13 amino acids. V lost 0 bases and J 12 bases, leaving 12 bases between the germline ends. CDR1 and CDR2 (germline): MGHRA, YSYEKL. The sequence was collected from a human donor in a cohort sampled during active COVID-19. The sequencing sample was made of peripheral blood. The chain uses TRBV4-1 and TRBJ2-1; D perhaps matches TRBD1 (6 bases). This CDR3 is CASSQDQGWVQFF. In DNA form, the CDR3 reads TGCGCCAGCAGCCAAGATCAGGGGTGGGTGCAGTTCTTC.